This TCR beta chain is from a study of blood T cells in healthy people across ages. The study, taken as a whole, reports: Naive T cell percentage strongly correlated with TCR beta diversity.

The CDR3 runs to 16 residues. Trimming cost V 2 bases and J 2 bases, with 16 bases left between them. Germline-derived CDR1 and CDR2 are LGHDT and YNNKEL (reference sequence). A remark on this clonotype: Its antigen is still unknown.

The individuals who served as donors were healthy Caucasians living in Russia, aged about 6 to 100. It was with a sample-barcoded 5' primer and a J-beta primer mix that a second PCR of about 7 to 12 cycles was run. Each cDNA molecule was tagged by a template-switch adaptor with 12 random nucleotides. TCRdb reprocessed the 5' RACE reads with MiXCR, giving one entry per CDR3 protein. Of roughly 1.6 million distinct CDR3 sequences detected, approximately 32% appear once; the ten largest clones hold approximately 10%. The specimen sequenced was blood. The chain combines TRBV3-1 with TRBJ2-7; D is ambiguous. This receptor was obtained from a woman aged 25 to 39 in good health. CDR3 region: CASSQSRLGVAYEQYF. The CDR3 DNA reads as TGTGCCAGCAGCCAATCCCGGCTAGGTGTAGCCTACGAGCAGTACTTC.